The clone carrying this TCR beta chain appeared a few times. Its antigen is undetermined. The data stem from a study of T-cell reconstitution after alpha-beta-depleted transplantation in children. TCRbeta library preparation incorporated unique molecular identifiers. TCRdb analysed the PCR reads with MiXCR anew, one entry per CDR3 protein. In the table there are fewer than 250,000 distinct CDR3 sequences, approximately 17% of which are singletons. Study results and limitations: After transplant, high TCRbeta diversity at day 60 in some patients arose from surviving recipient T cells and thymic progenitors. T-cell numbers and diversity, one year after transplant, stemmed largely from T cells that were newly produced. In patients about two months after transplant, alpha-beta T cells reportedly arose from several hundred expanded graft clones.

Germline lookup yields CDR1 SGHTA and CDR2 FQGNSA. The CDR3 is made up of 13 amino acids. Between the trimmed V and J ends, which lost 4 bases and 4 bases, there was a span of 11 bases. The sample was PBMCs, mostly from graft donor cells, taken 360 days after TCRalphabeta/CD19-depleted stem cell transplant. The chain joins TRBV7-2 to TRBJ2-7; D uncertain. This clonotype originated in a male patient aged 2-15 years who had a stem cell transplant for acute lymphoblastic leukemia, so the T cells may come from the graft donor. CDR3: CASSSSRSYEQYF. Here the CDR3 DNA reads TGTGCCAGCAGCTCGTCGAGGAGTTACGAGCAGTACTTC.